A selection of T cell receptor beta chains follows, all from one sample in a study of cytotoxic CD8 clonotypes in ibrutinib-treated CLL. Clones were read by immunoSEQ multiplex PCR, and TCRdb kept only the in-frame ones, dropping some. The sample records 250,000 to 350,000 clones, approximately 79% being singletons. The source was PBMCs, collected at disease progression, from a patient treated with ibrutinib. The receptor source for this set is a human donor with chronic lymphocytic leukemia. CDR3s include the opening cysteine and the closing phenylalanine or tryptophan. A D gene is named only where the DNA matches it firmly. Clone size is shown for a subset of rows, as once, few, many or a class of expanded clone.

V gene: TRBV4-1; J gene: TRBJ1-4; D gene: -; clone size: -; CDR3 DNA: TGCGCCAGCAGCCTGGGATCCATTAATGAAAAACTGTTTTTT; CDR3 protein: CASSLGSINEKLFF
V gene: TRBV11-2; J gene: TRBJ2-2; D gene: -; clone size: -; CDR3 DNA: TGTGCCAGCAGCCCACGTAGGGGGGCGCGGACCGGGGAGCTGTTTTTT; CDR3 protein: CASSPRRGARTGELFF
V gene: TRBV4-3; J gene: TRBJ2-3; D gene: -; clone size: -; CDR3 DNA: TGCGCCAGCAGCCAAGATGACGCGAGCACAGATACGCAGTATTTT; CDR3 protein: CASSQDDASTDTQYF
V gene: TRBV5-1; J gene: TRBJ1-1; D gene: TRBD1; clone size: once; CDR3 DNA: TGCGCCAGCAGTTCAGGTTTGAGACAGGGAGGAACTGAAGCTTTCTTT; CDR3 protein: CASSSGLRQGGTEAFF
V gene: TRBV7-8; J gene: TRBJ2-3; D gene: TRBD2; clone size: -; CDR3 DNA: TGTGCCAGCAGCTTAGCGTACAGCGGGGTAGATACGCAGTATTTT; CDR3 protein: CASSLAYSGVDTQYF
V gene: TRBV2; J gene: TRBJ2-7; D gene: -; clone size: -; CDR3 DNA: TGTGCCAGCACCGGACACCCGACCTACGAGCAGTACTTC; CDR3 protein: CASTGHPTYEQYF
V gene: TRBV29-1; J gene: TRBJ2-3; D gene: -; clone size: -; CDR3 DNA: TGCAGCGTTGATTGGAGCTTTGATACGCAGTATTTT; CDR3 protein: CSVDWSFDTQYF
V gene: TRBV4-1; J gene: TRBJ2-2; D gene: TRBD1; clone size: -; CDR3 DNA: TGCGCCAGCAGCCAGCATACCGGGACAGCGAACACCGGGGAGCTGTTTTTT; CDR3 protein: CASSQHTGTANTGELFF
V gene: TRBV28; J gene: TRBJ1-4; D gene: -; clone size: -; CDR3 DNA: TGTGCCAGCGGGCAGTCATACGAAAAACTGTTTTTT; CDR3 protein: CASGQSYEKLFF
V gene: TRBV2; J gene: TRBJ2-7; D gene: -; clone size: few; CDR3 DNA: TGTGCCAGCATGGAGGGGTATTACGAGCAGTACTTC; CDR3 protein: CASMEGYYEQYF
V gene: TRBV9; J gene: TRBJ1-4; D gene: TRBD1; clone size: -; CDR3 DNA: TGTGCCAGCAGCCGATACAGGGGGGCTAATGAAAAACTGTTTTTT; CDR3 protein: CASSRYRGANEKLFF
V gene: TRBV7-6; J gene: TRBJ2-6; D gene: -; clone size: -; CDR3 DNA: TGTGCCAGCAGCTTAGGCCCCTCTGGGGCCAACGTCCTGACTTTC; CDR3 protein: CASSLGPSGANVLTF
V gene: TRBV14; J gene: TRBJ2-1; D gene: -; clone size: -; CDR3 DNA: TGTGCCAGCAGCTATTCAGCGGGCTTTAGCTCCTACAATGAGCAGTTCTTC; CDR3 protein: CASSYSAGFSSYNEQFF
V gene: TRBV18; J gene: TRBJ2-3; D gene: TRBD1; clone size: -; CDR3 DNA: TGTGCCAGCTCACCAGAGACAAGCTCAGGGGGTAATACGCAGTATTTT; CDR3 protein: CASSPETSSGGNTQYF
V gene: TRBV9; J gene: TRBJ1-3; D gene: TRBD1; clone size: -; CDR3 DNA: TGTGCCAGCAGCGCTTCAGGACAGGCCGGCAGGCCGGCCATATATTTT; CDR3 protein: CASSASGQAGRPAIYF
V gene: TRBV5-6; J gene: TRBJ2-7; D gene: TRBD2; clone size: -; CDR3 DNA: TGTGCCAGCAGCCCTGCGAGAGCGGGATCAAGTTACGAGCAGTACTTC; CDR3 protein: CASSPARAGSSYEQYF
V gene: TRBV10-3; J gene: TRBJ1-1; D gene: -; clone size: -; CDR3 DNA: TGTGCCATCAGTGAGTCGGTGGGTGAAGCTTTCTTT; CDR3 protein: CAISESVGEAFF
V gene: TRBV7-3; J gene: TRBJ2-5; D gene: -; clone size: few; CDR3 DNA: TGTGCCAGCAGCCCCTCTAATGAGCGATCCGAGACCCAGTACTTC; CDR3 protein: CASSPSNERSETQYF
V gene: TRBV7-2; J gene: TRBJ2-7; D gene: -; clone size: -; CDR3 DNA: TGTGCCAGCAGCTTACAGCTCCCAAGCTACGAGCAGTACTTC; CDR3 protein: CASSLQLPSYEQYF
V gene: TRBV7-3; J gene: TRBJ1-2; D gene: -; clone size: -; CDR3 DNA: TGTGCCAGCAGCCCGGAACCTAACTATGGCTACACCTTC; CDR3 protein: CASSPEPNYGYTF
V gene: TRBV7-3; J gene: TRBJ2-1; D gene: TRBD2; clone size: -; CDR3 DNA: TGTGCCAGCAGCTTGGGAACGTCTAGCGGGAGTGGTCCCTACAATGAGCAGTTCTTC; CDR3 protein: CASSLGTSSGSGPYNEQFF
V gene: TRBV6-6; J gene: TRBJ2-7; D gene: -; clone size: few; CDR3 DNA: TGTGCCAGCGGCTCCTCGGGACACCCAATAGCCTACGAGCAGTACTTC; CDR3 protein: CASGSSGHPIAYEQYF
V gene: TRBV7-8; J gene: TRBJ2-7; D gene: -; clone size: once; CDR3 DNA: TGTGCCAGCAGCTTAGCCCTAACGGGAAGGGCCTACGAGCAGTACTTC; CDR3 protein: CASSLALTGRAYEQYF
V gene: TRBV9; J gene: TRBJ2-3; D gene: -; clone size: -; CDR3 DNA: TGTGCCAGCAGCGTAGTGCCTTACCCCGTGCCAGATACGCAGTATTTT; CDR3 protein: CASSVVPYPVPDTQYF
V gene: TRBV10-3; J gene: TRBJ2-3; D gene: TRBD1; clone size: -; CDR3 DNA: TGTGCCATCAGGGGGGACAGGGGGCTCCCAGATACGCAGTATTTT; CDR3 protein: CAIRGDRGLPDTQYF
V gene: TRBV7-3; J gene: TRBJ1-1; D gene: -; clone size: -; CDR3 DNA: TGTGCCAGCAGCTGGAGACAGGACATGAACACTGAAGCTTTCTTT; CDR3 protein: CASSWRQDMNTEAFF
V gene: TRBV6-5; J gene: TRBJ2-1; D gene: -; clone size: once; CDR3 DNA: TGTGCCAGCAGTCCGGGGCGGGTTGAGCAGTTCTTC; CDR3 protein: CASSPGRVEQFF
V gene: TRBV18; J gene: TRBJ1-2; D gene: -; clone size: -; CDR3 DNA: TGTGCCAGCTCACCGACGGTGGTCTATGGCTACACCTTC; CDR3 protein: CASSPTVVYGYTF
V gene: TRBV9; J gene: TRBJ2-2; D gene: TRBD1; clone size: few; CDR3 DNA: TGTGCCAGCAGCGGGGGACAGGGCCTCCCCGGGGAGCTGTTTTTT; CDR3 protein: CASSGGQGLPGELFF